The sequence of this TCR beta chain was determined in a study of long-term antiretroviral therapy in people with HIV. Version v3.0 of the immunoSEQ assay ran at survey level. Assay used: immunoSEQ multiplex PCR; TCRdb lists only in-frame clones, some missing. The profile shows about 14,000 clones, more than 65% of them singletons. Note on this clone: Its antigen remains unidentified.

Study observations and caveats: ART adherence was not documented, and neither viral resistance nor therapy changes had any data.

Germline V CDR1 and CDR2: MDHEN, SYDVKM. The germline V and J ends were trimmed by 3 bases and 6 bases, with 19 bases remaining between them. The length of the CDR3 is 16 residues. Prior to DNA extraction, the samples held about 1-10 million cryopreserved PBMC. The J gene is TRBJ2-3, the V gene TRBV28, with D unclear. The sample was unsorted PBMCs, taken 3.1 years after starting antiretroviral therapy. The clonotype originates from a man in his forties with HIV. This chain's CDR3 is CASSLVQKSPVDTQYF. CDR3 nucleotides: TGTGCCAGCAGTTTGGTACAGAAATCCCCAGTGGATACGCAGTATTTT. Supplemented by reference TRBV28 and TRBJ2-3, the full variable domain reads DVKVTQSSRYLVKRTGEKVFLECVQDMDHENMFWYRQDPGLGLRLIYFSYDVKMKEKGDIPEGYSVSREKKERFSLILESASTNQTSMYLCASSLVQKSPVDTQYFGPGTRLTVL.